This TCR beta chain was captured by sequencing in a study of blood T cells in healthy people across ages (dated by TCRdb to 2015 to 2017). Looking at the study overall: In model experiments, template switching captured roughly one uniquely barcoded TCR beta cDNA molecule for every two T cells. Two additional independent replicas of 1 million unique cDNA reads from the same blood draw were analyzed for two donors (one aged 18 to 30 and one aged 80 or older). To avoid experimental bias, donors of different ages were spread randomly across the sequencing lanes. Using deep sequencing normalized with unique cDNA molecular identifiers, the study measured how TCR beta repertoire diversity changes with age. Four age groups were formed from the donors: young (average roughly 15 years), middle-aged (just under 40), aged (about 68) and long-lived (82).

The germline V gene encodes CDR1 MNHEY and CDR2 SMNVEV (reference sequence). Trimming takes 6 bases from V and 7 bases from J, and the germline ends sit 21 bases apart. Its CDR3 holds 15 amino acids, cysteine through phenylalanine. The sequence is cut down to CDR3 DNA, 45 bases in frame from base 1. Overall study outcomes, separate from this receptor: The percentage of naive T cells measured by flow cytometry correlated strongly with observed TCR beta diversity. Estimates of total diversity based on one million sequenced T cells were considered lower bounds and underestimates. Observed TCR beta diversity per million T cells fell roughly linearly with age, and a significant reduction was already apparent by age around 36. Donor CMV infection status was unknown, potentially confounding age-related changes in expanded clonotypes. Because profiling used bulk unsorted PBMCs, naive and antigen-experienced compartments could not be compared conclusively. Compared with the aged group, the long-lived group had more naive CD4+ T cells, fewer expanded clones and increased TCR diversity, suggesting age selection.

The donors were 40 or so Caucasian individuals from Russia, aged roughly 6 to 100 years, who were systemically healthy. Ten milliliters of peripheral blood were collected from each donor into EDTA-treated Vacutainer tubes. Ficoll-Paque density-gradient centrifugation was used to isolate PBMCs, with at least 7 million obtained per sample. Trizol reagent was used to extract total RNA from the PBMCs, yielding at least 6 micrograms per sample. For every donor, flow cytometry on a PBMC aliquot measured the percentage of naive CD45RAhigh/CD27high T cells. Library construction relied on 5' RACE. TCRdb records Illumina HiSeq 2500 as the sequencer. A second PCR of roughly 6 to 11 cycles was run with a J-beta primer mix and a sample-barcoded 5' primer. A template-switch 5' adaptor carrying 12 random nucleotides introduced a unique molecular identifier onto each TCR beta cDNA molecule. Each sample yielded at least 3 million CDR3-containing paired-end reads. First-strand cDNA synthesis was performed from all RNA using the Mint cDNA synthesis kit, with priming by a TRBC-specific oligonucleotide. Following uracil-DNA glycosylase treatment, a first 18-cycle PCR with universal primers M1SS and BC2_uni_R was performed on all cDNA. The study's processing was this. For normalization, 1 million high-quality reads, each with a distinct molecular identifier, were randomly selected from each sample. Instead of being binned into consensus sequences, reads that shared molecular identifiers were thrown out. MiTCR, set to a Q25 quality threshold and the strictest error-elimination algorithm, was used for CDR3 identification, clonotype clustering and error correction. Lower-bound total TCR beta diversity was estimated with a nonparametric unseen species model using Euler transformation. TCRdb trimmed the raw reads at Q25, called clones with MiXCR and kept productive beta chains. CDR3 protein duplicates are merged, each entry listing the most common genes and DNA. None of the V and J calls come from the authors' own analysis; TCRdb made them. The sample profile shows some 690,000 distinct CDR3 sequences; over 20% of them were found once. The ten largest make up less than 25% of the sample.

This clonotype was picked up a small number of times. This clone's antigen is unknown. Qualities for individual bases were not recorded, and no much larger clone is one base off. Sequences were obtained from blood. The origin of this receptor is a man in his 70s in good health. The V and J segments used are TRBV27 and TRBJ2-5; a tentative D call is TRBD2 (5 bases match). The DNA sequence is given as TGTGCCAGCAGCCCTGAACGAGGGCAGAGTGGGACCCAGTACTTC. This codes for CASSPERGQSGTQYF.